These 30 T cell receptor beta chains were all obtained from the same sample, sequenced in a study of T cell responses to AZD1222 COVID-19 vaccine. The method was immunoSEQ multiplex PCR; TCRdb's version includes in-frame clones alone and lacks a portion of them. The sample holds about 140,000 clones, over 75% seen once. Sequencing was performed on peripheral blood, taken on day 0 of AZD1222 vaccination. These receptors all stem from an adult in good health.

The rearrangement uses TRBV28 and TRBJ1-5, with D maybe TRBD1 (5 bases). V dropped 1 base and J dropped 4 bases, with 8 bases sitting between them. Germline assignment: CDR1 MDHEN and CDR2 SYDVKM. This CDR3 is built from 14 residues. The DNA of the CDR3 is TGTGCCAGCAGTTTATACGAGGGGAATCAGCCCCAGCATTTT. Its translation is CASSLYEGNQPQHF. Looking up the rest from reference TRBV28 and TRBJ1-5 gives the full variable domain: DVKVTQSSRYLVKRTGEKVFLECVQDMDHENMFWYRQDPGLGLRLIYFSYDVKMKEKGDIPEGYSVSREKKERFSLILESASTNQTSMYLCASSLYEGNQPQHFGDGTRLSIL.

V usage is TRBV9 and J usage is TRBJ1-3; tentative D call: TRBD1 (5 bases). The length of the CDR3 is 16 residues. V lost 4 bases, J lost 3 bases, and 17 bases lay in between. Looked up from germline, CDR1 is SGDLS and CDR2 is YYNGEE. The CDR3 DNA is TGTGCCAGCAGCCATCCCGGGACCAATTATGGAAACACCATATATTTT. Its protein is CASSHPGTNYGNTIYF.

The chain uses TRBV7-2 and TRBJ1-5; 8 positions agree with TRBD1. The CDR3 is 14 residues long. Per the germline V gene, CDR1 is SGHTA and CDR2 is FQGNSA. V lost 3 bases and J lost 5; bases outside the gene matches: 3. This chain's CDR3 is CASSLQTGDQPQHF. DNA of the CDR3: TGTGCCAGCAGCTTGCAGACAGGGGATCAGCCCCAGCATTTT.

The chain links TRBV27 to TRBJ1-5; D is uncertain. V lost 1 base, J lost 0 bases, and 7 bases lay in between. CDR3 size: 15 residues. CDR1 MNHEY and CDR2 SMNVEV come from the germline V gene (reference sequence). The CDR3 loop reads CASSLFAYSNQPQHF. CDR3 bases: TGTGCCAGCAGTTTATTCGCGTATAGCAATCAGCCCCAGCATTTT.

This chain connects TRBV29-1 to TRBJ1-1, with 8 bases that match TRBD1. The J segment lost 3 bases and the V segment lost 6 bases, leaving 6 bases of the junction unmatched. This CDR3 comprises 13 residues. Germline V gives CDR1 SQVTM, CDR2 ANQGSEA. CDR3 coding DNA: TGCAGCGTCCTGACAGGGGAACACACTGAAGCTTTCTTT. Protein product: CSVLTGEHTEAFF.

CDR3 nucleotide sequence: TGTGCCAGCAGTTACTCTGGGACAGGGCTCTCCGGTGGCTACACCTTC. It codes for CASSYSGTGLSGGYTF. The chain links TRBV6-5 to TRBJ1-2, with 9 bases aligning to TRBD1. With V trimmed by 0 bases and J by 7 bases, 9 bases remained unmatched. Germline loops: CDR1 MNHEY, CDR2 SVGAGI. CDR3 length: 16 residues.

This clone was detected only a few times. The chain recombines TRBV5-5 with TRBJ2-1; 8 nucleotides line up with TRBD2. Trimming at V came to 2 bases and at J to 4 bases, leaving 5 bases not matched to a gene. The CDR3 extends over 15 amino acids. CDR1 and CDR2 from the germline V gene are SGHKS and YYEKEE (reference sequence). The CDR3 loop reads CASSFTSGPYNEQFF. The CDR3 bases are TGTGCCAGCAGCTTTACTAGCGGACCGTACAATGAGCAGTTCTTC.

This clone came up once. The V and J genes are TRBV5-1 and TRBJ1-1, with D maybe TRBD1 (5 bases). The CDR3 totals 16 residues. Germline CDR1 reads SGHRS; CDR2 reads YFSETQ. V lost 3 bases and J 6 bases, leaving 21 bases between the germline ends. The CDR3 DNA is TGCGCCAGCAGCTCCGGCAGTGCGGGGCCCGGCGCTGAAGCTTTCTTT. Its translation: CASSSGSAGPGAEAFF. Together with reference TRBV5-1 and TRBJ1-1, the CDR3 gives the full variable domain: KAGVTQTPRYLIKTRGQQVTLSCSPISGHRSVSWYQQTPGQGLQFLFEYFSETQRNKGNFPGRFSGRQFSNSRSEMNVSTLELGDSALYLCASSSGSAGPGAEAFFGQGTRLTVV.

The V call is TRBV28, the J call TRBJ1-6; no reliable D call. This CDR3 region has 12 residues. Germline V gene data show CDR1 as MDHEN and CDR2 as SYDVKM. V lost 3 bases, J lost 7 bases, and 4 bases lay in between. The CDR3 loop reads CASSFSNSPLHF. For the CDR3, the DNA is TGTGCCAGCAGTTTCTCCAATTCACCCCTCCACTTT.

The chain employs TRBV30 and TRBJ2-1; D ambiguous. The CDR3 spans 13 residues. The germline V and J ends were trimmed by 0 bases and 11 bases, with 14 bases remaining between them. The germline gives CDR1 GTSNPN, CDR2 SVGIG (reference sequence). The CDR3 nucleotides are TGTGCCTGGAGTGTACCGTTCATGGCAAAGCAGTTCTTC. It translates to CAWSVPFMAKQFF.

This chain joins TRBV12-3 or TRBV12-4 and TRBJ1-2; tentatively, D is TRBD1 (6 bases). This CDR3 contains 12 residues. With 7 bases removed from V and 10 bases from J, the gap between germline ends came to 16 bases. The CDR3, as DNA: TGTGCCAGCATGCAGGCCCAGGGGATCTACACCTTC. Amino acid sequence: CASMQAQGIYTF.

The V call is TRBV5-4, the J call TRBJ2-3; D could derive from TRBD1 or TRBD2 (6 bases each). Germline CDR1 and CDR2: SGHNT and YYREEE (reference sequence). V was cut by 4 bases and J by 1 base, with 10 bases left in between. The CDR3 runs to 14 residues. The CDR3 coding sequence is TGTGCCAGCAGCCCCGGGGGCCGCACAGATACGCAGTATTTT. Its protein product is CASSPGGRTDTQYF.

Only a few counts were recorded for this clone. The rearrangement joins TRBV4-1 to TRBJ2-7, with D possibly called TRBD1 or TRBD2 (7 bases each). The V end was cut by 4 bases, the J end by 5 bases, with 21 bases between. Looked up from germline, CDR1 is MGHRA and CDR2 is YSYEKL. This CDR3 region has 16 residues. As DNA, the CDR3 is TGCGCCAGCAGCCCGGAACAGGGGAGGGTTGGCGACGAGCAGTACTTC. Translating it yields CASSPEQGRVGDEQYF.

The J gene is TRBJ2-1, the V gene TRBV19; tentatively, D is TRBD2 (6 bases). The CDR3 sequence is 15 residues long. The germline V gene encodes CDR1 LNHDA and CDR2 SQIVND (reference sequence). The ends were cut back, 5 bases at V and 8 bases at J, with 19 bases in the middle. The CDR3 here is CASSPTHGSLYEQFF. Written as DNA, the CDR3 is TGTGCCAGTAGTCCAACCCACGGGAGCCTTTATGAGCAGTTCTTC.

The table lists this clone with a count of one. V usage is TRBV28 and J usage is TRBJ1-1; D not resolved. The V gene's germline CDR1 is MDHEN and CDR2 SYDVKM. The length of the CDR3 is 14 residues. Trimming shortened V by 6 bases and J by 6 bases, and 17 bases separated the two germline ends. The CDR3 region has the DNA TGTGCCAGCAGCCAAGGACTTGGGCCCGCTGAAGCTTTCTTT. Protein: CASSQGLGPAEAFF.

This clone is a singleton in its sample. The chain uses TRBV20-1 and TRBJ1-2; no definite D call. The CDR3 length is 10 residues. The germline gives CDR1 DFQATT, CDR2 SNEGSKA (reference sequence). Trimming cost V 6 bases and J 6 bases, with 8 bases left between them. The CDR3 reads CSARTDGYTF. The DNA for the CDR3 is TGCAGTGCCAGGACGGATGGCTACACCTTC.

The chain combines TRBV6-2 or TRBV6-3 with TRBJ1-1; D gene unclear. V was cut by 4 bases and J by 3 bases, with 6 bases left in between. Germline CDR1 MNHEY, CDR2 SVGEGT. The CDR3 length is 12 residues. The CDR3 nucleotides are TGTGCCAGCAGTTTCCCTGACACTGAAGCTTTCTTT. This codes for CASSFPDTEAFF.

V is TRBV6-5 and J is TRBJ2-7; TRBD2 is a possible D gene (6 bases). The CDR3 covers 13 residues. Germline CDR1 and CDR2: MNHEY and SVGAGI. The V end was cut by 8 bases, the J end by 4 bases, with 15 bases between. The CDR3 DNA follows: TGTGCCAGCGAGAGGAGGGGTTGGTACGAGCAGTACTTC. Encoded protein: CASERRGWYEQYF.

The chain carries TRBV6-5 and TRBJ1-2; D unclear. Per the germline V gene, CDR1 is MNHEY and CDR2 is SVGAGI. The CDR3 consists of 12 residues. The V and J ends lost 5 bases and 4 bases respectively, with 8 bases between them. The chain's CDR3 is CASSPNLYGYTF. In nucleotides, the CDR3 is TGTGCCAGCAGTCCTAATCTCTATGGCTACACCTTC.

CDR3 in amino acids: CASRTDRSNGYTF. The CDR3, as DNA: TGTGCCAGCAGGACGGACAGGAGCAATGGCTACACCTTC. The chain employs TRBV2 and TRBJ1-2; 7 nucleotides align to TRBD1. Germline V lookup: CDR1 SNHLY, CDR2 FYNNEI. The CDR3 spans 13 residues. V shed 6 bases and J 6 bases; nucleotides not matched to a gene: 7.

V usage is TRBV6-5 and J usage is TRBJ2-5; tentatively, D is TRBD1 (6 bases). The germline V gene has CDR1 MNHEY and CDR2 SVGAGI. The CDR3 runs to 13 residues. Trimming removed 10 bases from V and 5 bases from J, with 17 bases in between. The CDR3 loop is CATGLGGMETQYF. The CDR3 DNA reads as TGTGCCACAGGTCTAGGGGGTATGGAGACCCAGTACTTC.

The chain uses TRBV7-9 and TRBJ1-4; 8 bases are a match to TRBD1. CDR3 length: 14 residues. With V trimmed by 8 bases and J by 4 bases, 6 bases remained unmatched. Germline loops: CDR1 SEHNR, CDR2 FQNEAQ (reference sequence). CDR3 sequence (DNA): TGTGCCAGCTCCGGGACAGGATATAATGAAAAACTGTTTTTT. This codes for CASSGTGYNEKLFF.

The CDR3 nucleotides are TGTGCCAGCAGGGACAGGGGAGTTAACGAAAAACTGTTTTTT. Translation gives CASRDRGVNEKLFF. The genes are TRBV6-5 and TRBJ1-4, with TRBD1 matching over 9 bases. This CDR3 spans 14 amino acids. Germline loops: CDR1 MNHEY, CDR2 SVGAGI. V lost 6 bases and J lost 8; bases outside the gene matches: 7.

The chain combines TRBV10-3 with TRBJ2-7; D tentatively fits TRBD1 or TRBD2 (6 bases each). Per the germline V gene, CDR1 is ENHRY and CDR2 is SYGVKD. Trimming left V 8 bases short and J 7 bases short, with 15 bases between. This CDR3 comprises 12 residues. The CDR3 DNA sequence: TGTGCCATCGGGAAGGGGGGTGGGGAGCAGTACTTC. Protein product: CAIGKGGGEQYF.

This sequence joins TRBV5-1 and TRBJ2-1; no firm D call. Trimming stripped 1 base from V and 6 bases from J, with 8 bases between. CDR1 and CDR2 from the germline V gene are SGHRS and YFSETQ. The CDR3 loop spans 13 amino acids. CDR3 coding DNA: TGCGCCAGCAGCTTGACAGTGGGCAATGAGCAGTTCTTC. Encoded protein: CASSLTVGNEQFF.

This clone was picked up one time. The chain's CDR3 is CASSQGTYNYGYTF. CDR3 sequence (DNA): TGTGCCAGCAGCCAAGGGACTTACAACTATGGCTACACCTTC. This chain uses TRBV5-6 with TRBJ1-2, with a possible D match to TRBD1 (5 bases). V was shortened by 4 bases and J by 2 bases, with 12 bases between the two germline ends. The germline gives CDR1 SGHDT, CDR2 YYEEEE. The CDR3 is 14 amino acids.

CDR3 in DNA: TGCGCCAGCAGCCAAGATGTCAGGAGCTCCTACGAGCAGTACTTC. Protein: CASSQDVRSSYEQYF. The chain uses TRBV4-1 and TRBJ2-7; D is unresolved. The CDR3 extends over 15 amino acids. V lost 0 bases to trimming and J lost 0 bases, with 9 bases between them. The germline V gene has CDR1 MGHRA and CDR2 YSYEKL.

Comment on this clone: Different DNA sequences within this sample yield the same CDR3. The chain links TRBV7-8 to TRBJ1-2; D is unclear. Germline assignment: CDR1 SGHVS and CDR2 FQNEAQ. The length of the CDR3 is 12 residues. V was cut by 0 bases and J by 3 bases, with 2 bases left in between. CDR3 sequence: CASSLAYYGYTF. The CDR3 DNA reads as TGTGCCAGCAGCTTAGCCTACTATGGCTACACCTTC.

V is TRBV27 and J is TRBJ2-1; TRBD2 matches 14 bases. The CDR3 is made up of 17 amino acids. Germline CDR1 MNHEY, CDR2 SMNVEV (reference sequence). V dropped 1 base and J dropped 6; count of bases not matched to a gene: 5. In nucleotides, the CDR3 is TGTGCCAGCAGTTTATACGGGACTAGCGGGAGTATCAATGAGCAGTTCTTC. It codes for CASSLYGTSGSINEQFF.

The rearrangement joins TRBV12-3 or TRBV12-4 to TRBJ1-2, with D unresolved. This CDR3 has 13 residues. The ends were cut back, 7 bases at V and 6 bases at J, with 15 bases in the middle. CDR3 in DNA: TGTGCCAGCACTCAATCGGGTCCGGATGGCTACACCTTC. It yields the protein CASTQSGPDGYTF.